Listed below are T cell receptor beta chains from one sample, sequenced in a study of T cell responses to AZD1222 COVID-19 vaccine. The repertoire was sequenced with immunoSEQ multiplex PCR; TCRdb's copy has only in-frame clones and lacks some. The profile shows 95,000 to 150,000 clones, 88% of them singletons. Sample: peripheral blood, taken on day 0 of AZD1222 vaccination. The receptor set was obtained from an adult in good health. Each CDR3 is given with its conserved first and last residue. The order of the fields is D gene, V gene, J gene, clone size, CDR3 protein, CDR3 DNA. D genes are given only for firm matches. Expanded clones are given a class, and other clones once, few, many or no size at all.

.	TRBV7-2	TRBJ1-2	.	CASIVSLTKGYGYTF	TGTGCCAGCATTGTCAGCCTAACAAAGGGCTATGGCTACACCTTC
.	TRBV7-9	TRBJ2-1	.	CASSLQAGENEQFF	TGTGCCAGCAGCTTACAGGCCGGAGAAAATGAGCAGTTCTTC
TRBD1	TRBV7-9	TRBJ1-2	few	CASSLGTGVDGYTF	TGTGCCAGCAGCTTAGGGACAGGGGTGGATGGCTACACCTTC
.	TRBV6-5	TRBJ1-6	.	CASSGERPGNSPLHF	TGTGCCAGCAGCGGGGAACGACCCGGGAATTCACCCCTCCACTTT
TRBD1	TRBV12-3/TRBV12-4	TRBJ2-5	.	CASSHSTGAQYF	TGTGCCAGCAGTCACTCAACAGGGGCCCAGTACTTC
TRBD1	TRBV2	TRBJ1-3	.	CASNPGTGTDTIYF	TGTGCCAGCAACCCCGGGACAGGGACGGACACCATATATTTT
.	TRBV6-5	TRBJ1-2	.	CASSLVDSMDGYTF	TGTGCCAGCAGTTTAGTGGACAGCATGGATGGCTACACCTTC
TRBD1	TRBV4-2	TRBJ1-2	.	CASSAQQGADYGYTF	TGTGCCAGCAGCGCGCAACAGGGGGCGGACTATGGCTACACCTTC
TRBD1	TRBV3-1/TRBV3-2	TRBJ1-2	once	CASSQVGQGNYGYTF	TGTGCCAGCAGCCAAGTGGGACAGGGTAACTATGGCTACACCTTC
.	TRBV14	TRBJ2-5	.	CASSQRSGLETQYF	TGTGCCAGCAGCCAAAGGTCAGGGCTCGAGACCCAGTACTTC
.	TRBV7-2	TRBJ2-3	.	CASSFGGTDTQYF	TGTGCCAGCAGCTTCGGGGGCACAGATACGCAGTATTTT
TRBD1	TRBV27	TRBJ1-2	.	CASSPGQGAGYGYTF	TGTGCCAGCAGTCCCGGACAGGGGGCAGGCTATGGCTACACCTTC
.	TRBV10-3	TRBJ2-2	.	CAISNRKRDTGELFF	TGTGCCATCAGCAACCGAAAGCGGGACACCGGGGAGCTGTTTTTT
.	TRBV21-1	TRBJ2-7	.	CASSKRERRESNHEQYF	TGTGCCAGCAGCAAGCGCGAACGGCGGGAATCTAACCACGAGCAGTACTTC
.	TRBV12-5	TRBJ1-4	.	CASGFTDTTNEKLFF	TGTGCTAGTGGTTTCACGGACACCACAAATGAAAAACTGTTTTTT
.	TRBV11-2	TRBJ2-1	.	CASSLDLSNEQFF	TGTGCCAGCAGCTTAGATCTGAGCAATGAGCAGTTCTTC
.	TRBV27	TRBJ1-5	.	CASSLLGDQPQHF	TGTGCCAGCAGTTTATTAGGGGATCAGCCCCAGCATTTT
TRBD1	TRBV11-2	TRBJ1-1	.	CASSFSGGRTEAFF	TGTGCCAGCAGCTTTTCAGGGGGGAGAACTGAAGCTTTCTTT
.	TRBV15	TRBJ2-7	.	CATSTGRTKDEQYF	TGTGCCACCAGCACGGGACGGACGAAGGACGAGCAGTACTTC
.	TRBV6-5	TRBJ1-1	.	CASSSPQLNTEAFF	TGTGCCAGCAGTTCCCCCCAATTGAACACTGAAGCTTTCTTT
.	TRBV7-9	TRBJ2-5	.	CASSLSVYQETQYF	TGTGCCAGCAGCTTATCAGTTTATCAAGAGACCCAGTACTTC
TRBD1	TRBV6-2/TRBV6-3	TRBJ2-7	.	CASSYSDRGSPYEQYF	TGTGCCAGCAGTTACTCGGACAGGGGGTCCCCCTACGAGCAGTACTTC
.	TRBV2	TRBJ2-1	.	CASSQGFTYNEQFF	TGTGCCAGCAGTCAGGGTTTTACCTACAATGAGCAGTTCTTC
.	TRBV5-1	TRBJ1-1	.	CASSSGTQNTEAFF	TGCGCCAGCAGTTCCGGGACACAAAACACTGAAGCTTTCTTT
TRBD1	TRBV2	TRBJ1-5	.	CAANAGGDQPQHF	TGTGCCGCGAACGCAGGGGGTGATCAGCCCCAGCATTTT
.	TRBV7-2	TRBJ2-1	.	CASSRAEGSYNEQFF	TGTGCCAGCAGCCGGGCCGAGGGATCCTACAATGAGCAGTTCTTC
TRBD1	TRBV12-5	TRBJ2-1	.	CASGDRGIYNEQFF	TGTGCTAGTGGCGACAGGGGGATCTACAATGAGCAGTTCTTC
.	TRBV6-2/TRBV6-3	TRBJ1-4	.	CASSSAGTSEEKLFF	TGTGCCAGCAGTAGCGCCGGGACATCGGAAGAAAAACTGTTTTTT
.	TRBV6-5	TRBJ1-5	.	CASSSASAGNQPQHF	TGTGCCAGCAGTTCTGCTTCTGCTGGCAATCAGCCCCAGCATTTT
.	TRBV6-5	TRBJ2-7	.	CASSSLGTNEQYF	TGTGCCAGCAGCTCCCTCGGCACCAACGAGCAGTACTTC
.	TRBV2	TRBJ2-7	.	CASSRDKIYEQYF	TGTGCCAGCAGCCGGGACAAAATCTACGAGCAGTACTTC
.	TRBV27	TRBJ2-7	.	CASSPDFSYEQYF	TGTGCCAGCAGCCCCGACTTCTCCTACGAGCAGTACTTC
.	TRBV18	TRBJ2-3	.	CASSKNTDTQYF	TGTGCCAGCTCAAAAAACACAGATACGCAGTATTTT
TRBD2	TRBV7-2	TRBJ2-1	.	CASSLLAGEYNEQFF	TGTGCCAGCAGTTTACTAGCGGGGGAGTACAATGAGCAGTTCTTC
TRBD1	TRBV7-9	TRBJ1-5	.	CASSSDRGHQPQHF	TGTGCCAGCAGCTCGGACAGGGGCCATCAGCCCCAGCATTTT
.	TRBV25-1	TRBJ1-2	few	CASSDFGALYGYTF	TGTGCCAGCAGTGATTTCGGGGCTCTCTATGGCTACACCTTC
TRBD1	TRBV7-9	TRBJ2-7	.	CASRDGQGRYEQYF	TGTGCCAGCAGAGATGGACAGGGACGCTACGAGCAGTACTTC
.	TRBV15	TRBJ2-1	.	CATSRDVGTGSNEQFF	TGTGCCACCAGCAGAGATGTTGGGACGGGTTCCAATGAGCAGTTCTTC
TRBD1	TRBV18	TRBJ1-4	.	CASSPPGQGNEKLFF	TGTGCCAGCTCACCACCGGGACAGGGTAATGAAAAACTGTTTTTT
.	TRBV27	TRBJ1-2	.	CASSSTAAGTPANYGYTF	TGTGCCAGCAGTTCCACAGCAGCAGGGACACCAGCTAACTATGGCTACACCTTC
TRBD1	TRBV10-3	TRBJ2-3	.	CAISPGTGSDTQYF	TGTGCCATCTCTCCCGGGACAGGGTCAGATACGCAGTATTTT
TRBD1	TRBV11-2	TRBJ2-7	.	CASSLFNLGQGAYEQYF	TGTGCCAGCAGCTTATTCAACTTGGGACAGGGGGCCTACGAGCAGTACTTC
.	TRBV25-1	TRBJ1-3	.	CASTGSDTIYF	TGTGCCAGCACTGGATCGGACACCATATATTTT